This entry lists 7 T cell receptor beta chains sequenced from one sample in a study of cytomegalovirus exposure and HLA in healthy donors. Primers included in the PCR were 60 Vbeta and 13 Jbeta primers. Generated by immunoSEQ multiplex PCR, the TCRdb table keeps only in-frame clones and is missing some. This sample carries about 160,000 clones, 80% to 85% of them seen once, and the ten largest clones take 0.96%. The specimen was PBMCs. These receptors all stem from a girl aged 2-9 years in good health and CMV-seropositive.

This rearrangement joins TRBV28 to TRBJ2-2; the match to TRBD2 covers 10 bases. CDR1 MDHEN and CDR2 SYDVKM come from the germline V gene. V lost 2 bases, J lost 1 base, and 4 bases stayed unmatched. The CDR3 is 17 amino acids. CDR3 DNA sequence: TGTGCCAGCAGTTTAGTCCTAGCGGGGGTGAACACCGGGGAGCTGTTTTTT. Its translation is CASSLVLAGVNTGELFF.

The V gene is TRBV5-6, the J gene TRBJ1-5; 7 nucleotides align to TRBD1. Trimming at V came to 4 bases and at J to 6 bases, leaving 4 bases not matched to a gene. CDR3 length: 13 residues. Per germline, CDR1 SGHDT and CDR2 YYEEEE. In DNA form, the CDR3 reads TGTGCCAGCAGCATCCACAGGGGTCAGCCCCAGCATTTT. It yields the protein CASSIHRGQPQHF.

V and J are TRBV6-5 and TRBJ1-3; D possibly corresponds to TRBD1 (6 bases). The CDR3 spans 16 residues. V was cut by 4 bases and J by 0 bases, with 13 bases left in between. CDR1 MNHEY and CDR2 SVGAGI come from the germline V gene. The CDR3 here is CASSLGQPLSGNTIYF. The CDR3 DNA reads TGTGCCAGCAGTTTAGGACAGCCTCTCTCTGGAAACACCATATATTTT.

The rearrangement joins TRBV19 to TRBJ2-7; 9 bases line up with TRBD2. Germline CDR1 reads LNHDA; CDR2 reads SQIVND (reference sequence). The V gene end was trimmed by 5 bases and the J gene end by 0 bases; junction bases not matched to a gene: 5. The CDR3 extends over 15 amino acids. The CDR3 DNA is TGTGCCAGTAGTTGGACTAGCGAAACCTCCTACGAGCAGTACTTC. It is translated as CASSWTSETSYEQYF.

V is TRBV7-8 and J is TRBJ2-1; 8 positions agree with TRBD1. CDR3 length: 16 residues. V gave up 0 bases and J gave up 6 bases; unmatched junction bases: 7. Germline CDR1 is SGHVS and CDR2 is FQNEAQ. This CDR3 reads CASSLARSQGVNEQFF. As DNA, the CDR3 is TGTGCCAGCAGCTTAGCGCGGTCACAGGGGGTCAATGAGCAGTTCTTC.

The rearrangement joins TRBV9 to TRBJ2-3, with 8 bases lining up with TRBD2. The germline gives CDR1 SGDLS, CDR2 YYNGEE. Unmatched junction bases numbered 7, after V lost 6 bases and J lost 4 bases. CDR3 length: 14 residues. CDR3 nucleotide sequence: TGTGCCAGCACGCCTAGCGGGTCTGCAGATACGCAGTATTTT. Its translation: CASTPSGSADTQYF. Full variable domain (outside the CDR3, taken from reference TRBV9 and TRBJ2-3): DSGVTQTPKHLITATGQRVTLRCSPRSGDLSVYWYQQSLDQGLQFLIQYYNGEERAKGNILERFSAQQFPDLHSELNLSSLELGDSALYFCASTPSGSADTQYFGPGTRLTVL.

The gene calls are TRBV5-4 and TRBJ1-1; D is ambiguous. V lost 0 bases to trimming and J lost 4 bases, with 13 bases between them. Germline V gene lookup returns CDR1 SGHNT and CDR2 YYREEE (reference sequence). The CDR3 spans 15 residues. The CDR3 spells CASSLGAGSLTEAFF. Written as DNA, the CDR3 is TGTGCCAGCAGCTTGGGGGCGGGGAGTCTCACTGAAGCTTTCTTT.